This T cell receptor beta chain was captured in a study of shared clonotypes between healthy human individuals. Study background: With ages of 18 to 49, the donors were a couple of women and three men. Each donor's CD4 naive and CD4 memory cells filled three plates apiece, CD8 naive two, and CD8 memory one.

TCRdb's table, derived via immunoSEQ multiplex PCR, lists solely in-frame clones and lacks some. The sample carries about 590,000 clones, roughly 95% recorded once. Germline assignment: CDR1 SGHRS and CDR2 YFSETQ. The CDR3 totals 15 residues. With V trimmed by 4 bases and J by 2 bases, 6 bases remained unmatched. Naive CD8 cells were CD45RO-negative, positively selected for CCR7, excluding terminally differentiated effector memory CD45RA+ cells. All donors were Caucasian adults living in Nashville, Tennessee. The sequence derives from a woman aged 30 to 39 in good health. The chain employs TRBV5-1 and TRBJ2-3; 8 bases line up with TRBD2. Sequencing was performed on naive CD8+ T cells sorted from blood. The CDR3 loop is CASSIQLADTDTQYF. CDR3 nucleotide sequence: TGCGCCAGCAGCATCCAACTAGCGGACACAGATACGCAGTATTTT.